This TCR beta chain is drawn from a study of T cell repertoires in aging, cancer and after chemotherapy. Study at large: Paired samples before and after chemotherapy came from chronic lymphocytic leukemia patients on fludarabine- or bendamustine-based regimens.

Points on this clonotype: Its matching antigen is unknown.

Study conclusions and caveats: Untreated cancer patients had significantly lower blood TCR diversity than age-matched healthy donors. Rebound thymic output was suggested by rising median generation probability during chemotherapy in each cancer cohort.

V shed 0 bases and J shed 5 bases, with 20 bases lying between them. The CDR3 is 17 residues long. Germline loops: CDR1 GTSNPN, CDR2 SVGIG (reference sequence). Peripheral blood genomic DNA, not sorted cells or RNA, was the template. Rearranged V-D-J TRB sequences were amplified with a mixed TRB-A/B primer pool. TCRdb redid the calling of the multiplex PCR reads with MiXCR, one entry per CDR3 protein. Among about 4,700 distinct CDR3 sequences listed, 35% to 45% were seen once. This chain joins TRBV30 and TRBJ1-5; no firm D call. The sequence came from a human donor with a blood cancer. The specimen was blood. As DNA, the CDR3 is TGTGCCTGGAGTGTGAATCGAGGGTGGCTCTCCGATCAGCCCCAGCATTTT. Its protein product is CAWSVNRGWLSDQPQHF.